These 13 T cell receptor beta chains originate from one sample sequenced in a study of T-cell reconstitution after alpha-beta-depleted transplantation in children. Preparing the TCRbeta library involved the use of unique molecular identifiers. TCRdb re-derived calls from the PCR reads in MiXCR, one entry per CDR3 protein. Of about 27,000 distinct CDR3 sequences detected, 5.5% to 7.5% appear once; the ten largest clones hold around 7%. The sample was PBMCs, mostly from graft donor cells, taken 180 days after TCRalphabeta/CD19-depleted stem cell transplant. The origin of the receptors is a male patient aged 10-17 years who had a stem cell transplant for acute myeloid leukemia, so the T cells may come from the graft donor.

The V gene is TRBV28, the J gene TRBJ2-5; D is uncertain. V lost 3 bases and J 2 bases, leaving 7 bases between the germline ends. CDR1 MDHEN and CDR2 SYDVKM come from the germline V gene. This CDR3 is built from 13 residues. CDR3 residues: CASSFGQQETQYF. DNA for the CDR3: TGTGCCAGCAGTTTTGGGCAGCAAGAGACCCAGTACTTC.

This clonotype has ten or more counts. This chain connects TRBV20-1 to TRBJ2-1, with a weak D call TRBD2 (6 bases). CDR1 and CDR2 (germline): DFQATT, SNEGSKA (reference sequence). CDR3 size: 15 residues. V lost 6 bases and J lost 4, with 19 bases in between. The CDR3 is CSAEPLAIPYNEQFF. CDR3 coding DNA: TGCAGTGCCGAACCCCTAGCGATCCCTTACAATGAGCAGTTCTTC.

This chain links TRBV11-3 with TRBJ2-1; TRBD1 agrees at 8 bases. The CDR3 spans 14 residues. V shed 5 bases and J 8 bases; nucleotides not matched to a gene: 8. CDR1 and CDR2 (germline): SGHNT, YENEEA. In nucleotides, the CDR3 is TGTGCCAGCAGCCCAGAGACAGGGGACTATGAGCAGTTCTTC. Its protein is CASSPETGDYEQFF. Full variable domain (remainder filled in from reference TRBV11-3 and TRBJ2-1): EAGVVQSPRYKIIEKKQPVAFWCNPISGHNTLYWYLQNLGQGPELLIRYENEEAVDDSQLPKDRFSAERLKGVDSTLKIQPAELGDSAVYLCASSPETGDYEQFFGPGTRLTVL.

This clonotype was observed many times. The chain uses TRBV20-1 and TRBJ2-1, with D hard to call. This CDR3 spans 13 amino acids. Germline CDR1 and CDR2: DFQATT and SNEGSKA (reference sequence). V dropped 8 bases and J dropped 0 bases, with 11 bases sitting between them. The CDR3 DNA follows: TGCAGTCAGAGTGCAAGCTCCTACAATGAGCAGTTCTTC. Translation: CSQSASSYNEQFF.

This clonotype was counted at least ten times. This chain connects TRBV7-9 to TRBJ1-1; 11 nucleotides agree with TRBD1. After removal of 6 bases from V and 0 bases from J, the junction contained 6 bases not matched to a gene. Germline V gives CDR1 SEHNR, CDR2 FQNEAQ (reference sequence). This CDR3 region has 16 residues. In nucleotides, the CDR3 is TGTGCCAGCAGGGGGGACAGGGGGAAGTTGAACACTGAAGCTTTCTTT. This encodes CASRGDRGKLNTEAFF.

The chain carries TRBV28 and TRBJ2-7; 9 bases align to TRBD2. J gave up 5 bases and V 3 bases, and 8 bases lay outside the gene matches. Germline CDR1 reads MDHEN; CDR2 reads SYDVKM. The CDR3 sequence is 15 residues long. Here the CDR3 reads CASSFTKREDHEQYF. The CDR3 region has the DNA TGTGCCAGCAGTTTCACGAAGCGGGAGGACCACGAGCAGTACTTC.

The table lists this clonotype with many counts. The J gene is TRBJ1-1, the V gene TRBV7-4, with D perhaps TRBD1 (5 bases). V was cut by 1 base and J by 11 bases, with 20 bases left in between. Germline loops: CDR1 SGHVT, CDR2 SQSDAQ. The CDR3 is 15 amino acids. This CDR3 is CASSLGDQVRVQAFF. The CDR3 bases are TGTGCCAGCAGCTTAGGAGATCAGGTCAGGGTGCAGGCTTTCTTT.

Notes on this clonotype: At one of its ends the junction is not consistent with the germline gene, which may arise from a read error. The chain links TRBV23-1 to TRBJ2-7; 8 positions agree with TRBD2. TRBV23-1 carries the ORF label, with uncertain function. There are 14 residues in the CDR3. The CDR3 DNA is TGCGCCAGCAGCCGAAAAACGCTAGCGGGTGGGTGGTGGTTC. Amino acids: CASSRKTLAGGWWF.

This clonotype is medium-sized in the sample. The J gene is TRBJ2-7, the V gene TRBV7-9; TRBD1 or TRBD2 may be the D gene (6 bases each). Trimming cost V 5 bases and J 3 bases, with 17 bases left between them. This CDR3 contains 15 residues. CDR1 and CDR2 from the germline V gene are SEHNR and FQNEAQ (reference sequence). CDR3 sequence (DNA): TGTGCCAGCAGCCCCGAAAGGGGGGCGGGCTACGAGCAGTACTTC. Translated: CASSPERGAGYEQYF.

This clonotype showed up many times. This chain joins TRBV29-1 and TRBJ1-1; D is undetermined. The CDR3 runs to 11 residues. With 7 bases removed from V and 1 base from J, the gap between germline ends came to 7 bases. The germline V gene encodes CDR1 SQVTM and CDR2 ANQGSEA. In DNA, the CDR3 is TGCAGCGCCAACAAGAACACTGAAGCTTTCTTT. The encoded protein is CSANKNTEAFF.

Ten or more counts support this clonotype. The J gene is TRBJ2-7, the V gene TRBV6-5, with 8 positions matching TRBD1. From germline, CDR1 is MNHEY and CDR2 SVGAGI. The V gene end was trimmed by 7 bases and the J gene end by 7 bases; junction bases not matched to a gene: 12. This CDR3 has 14 residues. The CDR3 region has the DNA TGTGCCAGCACGCCAGGGGGCGCCCCGGGGGAGCAGTACTTC. It yields the protein CASTPGGAPGEQYF.

This clonotype was counted ten times or more. The V gene is TRBV3-1, the J gene TRBJ1-2, with unresolved D. The CDR3 has 15 residues. Germline loops: CDR1 LGHDT, CDR2 YNNKEL (reference sequence). V was clipped by 4 bases and J by 7 bases, with 19 bases between them. CDR3 sequence reads: CASSPPDIRGGGYTF. DNA for the CDR3: TGTGCCAGCAGCCCCCCCGATATCAGAGGTGGTGGCTACACCTTC.

This clonotype came up many times. The chain is built from TRBV5-1 and TRBJ1-5, with unresolved D. Germline V gene lookup returns CDR1 SGHRS and CDR2 YFSETQ. The CDR3 has 15 amino acids. Trimming pared 0 bases from V and 5 bases from J, leaving 12 bases between. DNA of the CDR3: TGCGCCAGCAGCTTGGTGAGTAGAGGATATCAGCCCCAGCATTTT. It is translated as CASSLVSRGYQPQHF. The entire variable domain, with the rest obtained from reference TRBV5-1 and TRBJ1-5, is as follows: KAGVTQTPRYLIKTRGQQVTLSCSPISGHRSVSWYQQTPGQGLQFLFEYFSETQRNKGNFPGRFSGRQFSNSRSEMNVSTLELGDSALYLCASSLVSRGYQPQHFGDGTRLSIL.